A single sample is the source of the 10 T cell receptor beta chains below, sequenced in a study of blood T cells in healthy people across ages (dated by TCRdb to between 2014 and 2017). Libraries were built with 5' RACE. The reads were generated on an Illumina HiSeq 2500. A second PCR of roughly 7 to 11 cycles was performed with a sample-barcoded 5' primer and a J-beta primer mix. The raw public data were reprocessed by TCRdb itself: fastp quality trimming at Q25, MiXCR clonotype calling, in-frame beta chains only. Rows are combined by CDR3 protein, so each entry shows the most common genes and DNA. This sample has about 1.1 million distinct CDR3 sequences in its table, and 35% to 40% of those were observed once. Of the sample, roughly 14% is held by the ten largest clones. Material: blood. The receptor source for this set is a man between 18 and 29 years old in good health.

The chain joins TRBV5-5 to TRBJ1-4, with 7 bases matching TRBD1. The V and J ends lost 1 base and 4 bases, in that order; junction bases with no gene match: 7. The CDR3 consists of 16 residues. CDR1 SGHKS and CDR2 YYEKEE come from the germline V gene (reference sequence). The CDR3 reads CASSLLRGQVNEKLFF. CDR3 coding DNA: TGTGCCAGCAGCTTGCTGAGGGGGCAGGTTAATGAAAAACTGTTTTTT.

The gene calls are TRBV3-1 and TRBJ1-4, with D perhaps TRBD1 (5 bases). The V gene's germline CDR1 is LGHDT and CDR2 YNNKEL (reference sequence). Trimming took 3 bases from V and 8 from J, leaving 13 bases between them. CDR3 size: 14 residues. The CDR3 protein is CASSQDSGGEKLFF. The DNA for the CDR3 is TGTGCCAGCAGCCAGGACTCCGGGGGGGAAAAACTGTTTTTT.

V usage is TRBV29-1 and J usage is TRBJ1-2; D uncertain. The CDR3 length is 10 residues. CDR1 and CDR2 (germline): SQVTM, ANQGSEA. V lost 5 bases, J lost 3 bases, and 4 bases lay in between. The CDR3 DNA follows: TGCAGCGTTTGGGACTATGGCTACACCTTC. Residues: CSVWDYGYTF.

As to this clonotype: Sequence at one end of the junction differs from germline and may be a read error. Here the CDR3 DNA reads TGCACCAGCAGCCCTCAGACAGGGGGTTTAAACATTCAGTACTTC. As protein: CTSSPQTGGLNIQYF. The chain employs TRBV5-1 and TRBJ2-4, with 9 bases lining up with TRBD1. Germline loops: CDR1 SGHRS, CDR2 YFSETQ. The CDR3 contains 15 residues.

The chain uses TRBV6-6 and TRBJ1-1; D gene unclear. The V end lost 5 bases, the J end lost 9 bases, and 10 bases lay between the germline ends. This CDR3 contains 11 residues. Germline V gene lookup returns CDR1 MNHNY and CDR2 SVGAGI (reference sequence). This CDR3 reads CASSPKQQAFF. DNA of the CDR3: TGTGCCAGCAGTCCGAAGCAACAAGCTTTCTTT.

V gene TRBV6-4 combines with J gene TRBJ2-2; D gene unclear. V lost 3 bases, J lost 7 bases, and 12 bases lay in between. The CDR3 totals 14 residues. CDR1 MRHNA and CDR2 SNTAGT come from the germline V gene. For the CDR3, the DNA is TGTGCCAGCAGTGAAACCCTAGGCCTCGGGGAGCTGTTTTTT. This encodes CASSETLGLGELFF.

Worth noting for this clonotype: A single base separates this from a much larger clone, so it may be a read error. This chain joins TRBV10-3 and TRBJ2-5; D perhaps matches TRBD2 (7 bases). V lost 11 bases and J lost 11, with 30 bases in between. This CDR3 is built from 15 residues. Germline V gene sequence: CDR1 ENHRY, CDR2 SYGVKD. CDR3 protein: CACNREGGQLGEQYF. The CDR3 DNA reads TGTGCCTGCAACAGGGAGGGAGGGCAGTTGGGTGAGCAGTACTTC.

This chain connects TRBV27 to TRBJ1-4; tentative D call: TRBD1 (6 bases). Germline assignment: CDR1 MNHEY and CDR2 SMNVEV (reference sequence). The CDR3 runs to 16 residues. V lost 6 bases to trimming and J lost 3 bases, with 17 bases between them. CDR3 amino acids: CASRLGAADANEKLFF. The DNA of the CDR3 is TGTGCCAGCAGATTGGGGGCCGCCGATGCTAATGAAAAACTGTTTTTT.

The J gene is TRBJ1-1, the V gene TRBV9; D remains ambiguous. This CDR3 spans 14 amino acids. CDR1 and CDR2 (germline): SGDLS, YYNGEE. Trimming stripped 3 bases from V and 5 bases from J, with 14 bases between. CDR3 sequence reads: CASSEGNRVTEAFF. The CDR3 DNA reads TGTGCCAGCAGCGAGGGAAATCGCGTGACTGAAGCTTTCTTT. The full variable domain, its missing parts supplied by reference TRBV9 and TRBJ1-1, is DSGVTQTPKHLITATGQRVTLRCSPRSGDLSVYWYQQSLDQGLQFLIQYYNGEERAKGNILERFSAQQFPDLHSELNLSSLELGDSALYFCASSEGNRVTEAFFGQGTRLTVV.

This clonotype was recorded many times. V and J are TRBV12-3 or TRBV12-4 and TRBJ2-3; D is unclear. This CDR3 contains 12 residues. V gave up 4 bases and J gave up 6 bases, with 8 bases separating them. The CDR3 spells CASSSSRDTQYF. The CDR3 nucleotides are TGTGCCAGCAGTTCCTCCCGTGATACGCAGTATTTT.